These T cell receptor beta chains were read from a single sample in a study of OX40 agonist ivuxolimab in advanced cancers. Generated by immunoSEQ multiplex PCR, the TCRdb table keeps only in-frame clones and is missing some. The data show under 100,000 clones, more than 80% seen once. The starting material was CD4+ or CD8+ T cells sorted from blood, obtained in a trial of the OX40 agonist ivuxolimab. These receptors came from an adult with an advanced solid tumor such as melanoma, head and neck, liver or kidney cancer. CDR3s include the opening cysteine and the closing phenylalanine or tryptophan. A D gene is named only where the DNA matches it firmly.

TRBD2 | TRBJ2-7 | TRBV7-2 | CASSLYPLAGYEQYF | TGTGCCAGCAGCTTATACCCCCTAGCGGGATACGAGCAGTACTTC
TRBD2 | TRBJ2-7 | TRBV5-6 | CASCGLAGSEQYF | TGTGCCAGCTGCGGACTAGCGGGGAGCGAGCAGTACTTC
NA | TRBJ1-2 | TRBV7-8 | CASSLAQGRLVNYGYTF | TGTGCCAGCAGCTTAGCACAGGGCCGCTTAGTTAACTATGGCTACACCTTC
TRBD2 | TRBJ2-2 | TRBV10-3 | CAISERTSGGQNTGELFF | TGTGCCATCAGTGAGAGGACTAGCGGGGGACAGAACACCGGGGAGCTGTTTTTT
TRBD1 | TRBJ2-3 | TRBV6-7 | CASSPKEGAGPTDTQYF | TGTGCCAGCAGTCCGAAAGAGGGGGCAGGACCCACAGATACGCAGTATTTT
NA | TRBJ1-2 | TRBV7-3 | CASSLNRGFYGYTF | TGTGCCAGCAGCCTAAACCGGGGTTTCTATGGCTACACCTTC
TRBD1 | TRBJ1-2 | TRBV29-1 | CSVGTGEGYGYTF | TGCAGCGTGGGGACAGGGGAGGGCTATGGCTACACCTTC
NA | TRBJ1-3 | TRBV30 | CAWSSSSGNTIYF | TGTGCCTGGAGCTCGAGCTCTGGAAACACCATATATTTT
NA | TRBJ1-5 | TRBV28 | CASSQNQFSGVREPQHF | TGTGCCAGCAGTCAAAATCAATTCAGCGGGGTTCGGGAGCCCCAGCATTTT
NA | TRBJ2-1 | TRBV6-5 | CASSQGRHNEQFF | TGTGCCAGCAGTCAAGGTCGGCACAATGAGCAGTTCTTC